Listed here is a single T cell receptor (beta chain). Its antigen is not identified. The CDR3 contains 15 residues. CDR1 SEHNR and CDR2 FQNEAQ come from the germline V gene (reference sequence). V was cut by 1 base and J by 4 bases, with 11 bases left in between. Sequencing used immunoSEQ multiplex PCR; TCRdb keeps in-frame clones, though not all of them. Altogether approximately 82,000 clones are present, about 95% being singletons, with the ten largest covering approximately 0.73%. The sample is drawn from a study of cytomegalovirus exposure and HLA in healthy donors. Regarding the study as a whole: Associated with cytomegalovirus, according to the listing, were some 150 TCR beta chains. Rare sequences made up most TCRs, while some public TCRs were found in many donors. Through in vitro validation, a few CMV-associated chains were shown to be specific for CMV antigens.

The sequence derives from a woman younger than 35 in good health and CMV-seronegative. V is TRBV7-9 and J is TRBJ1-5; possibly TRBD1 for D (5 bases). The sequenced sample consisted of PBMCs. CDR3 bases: TGTGCCAGCAGCTTAGGGGCTGGGGGGAATCAGCCCCAGCATTTT. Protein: CASSLGAGGNQPQHF.